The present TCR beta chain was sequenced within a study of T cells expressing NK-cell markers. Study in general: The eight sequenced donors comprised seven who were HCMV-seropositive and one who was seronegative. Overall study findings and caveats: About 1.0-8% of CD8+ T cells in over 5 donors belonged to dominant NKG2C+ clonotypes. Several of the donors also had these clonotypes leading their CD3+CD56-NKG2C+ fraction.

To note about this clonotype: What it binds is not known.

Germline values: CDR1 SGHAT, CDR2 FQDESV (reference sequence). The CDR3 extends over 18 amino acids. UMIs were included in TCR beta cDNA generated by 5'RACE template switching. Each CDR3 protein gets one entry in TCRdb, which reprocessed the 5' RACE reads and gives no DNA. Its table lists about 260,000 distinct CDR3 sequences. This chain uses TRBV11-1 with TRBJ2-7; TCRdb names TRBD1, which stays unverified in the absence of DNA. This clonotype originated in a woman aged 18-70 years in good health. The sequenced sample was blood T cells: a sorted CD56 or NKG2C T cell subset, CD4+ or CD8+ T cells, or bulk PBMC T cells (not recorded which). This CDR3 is CASSLGLIGQRASYEQYF. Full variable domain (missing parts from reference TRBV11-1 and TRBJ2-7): EAEVAQSPRYKITEKSQAVAFWCDPISGHATLYWYRQILGQGPELLVQFQDESVVDDSQLPKDRFSAERLKGVDSTLKIQPAELGDSAMYLCASSLGLIGQRASYEQYFGPGTRLTVT.